This T cell receptor beta chain was sequenced for a study of shared T cell receptors in the human thymus. CDR3 length: 14 amino acids. CDR1 SNHLY and CDR2 FYNNEI come from the germline V gene. Trimming took 2 bases from V and 2 from J, leaving 9 bases between them. Data came from immunoSEQ multiplex PCR; TCRdb stores just in-frame clones and leaves some out. The sample lists hundreds of thousands of clones, 87% seen once, with roughly 0.0086% in the top ten. This clone was found once. The data were also submitted as part of a second study, on human thymus T cells. Turning to that study: Having surgery to correct congenital heart defects, healthy Finnish infants acted as the donors. Thymus was obtained from resections taken during corrective heart surgery. Gene usage for V and J segments appeared biased in thymic and blood repertoires. Unrelated individuals had highly overlapping thymic repertoires, as reported in related research.

The chain uses TRBV2 and TRBJ1-2; D not certain. Sequenced input: thymocytes. The clonotype comes from a boy under three years old with a congenital heart defect. The CDR3 loop is CASSETSRNYGYTF. As DNA, the CDR3 is TGTGCCAGCAGTGAAACGAGCCGGAACTATGGCTACACCTTC.